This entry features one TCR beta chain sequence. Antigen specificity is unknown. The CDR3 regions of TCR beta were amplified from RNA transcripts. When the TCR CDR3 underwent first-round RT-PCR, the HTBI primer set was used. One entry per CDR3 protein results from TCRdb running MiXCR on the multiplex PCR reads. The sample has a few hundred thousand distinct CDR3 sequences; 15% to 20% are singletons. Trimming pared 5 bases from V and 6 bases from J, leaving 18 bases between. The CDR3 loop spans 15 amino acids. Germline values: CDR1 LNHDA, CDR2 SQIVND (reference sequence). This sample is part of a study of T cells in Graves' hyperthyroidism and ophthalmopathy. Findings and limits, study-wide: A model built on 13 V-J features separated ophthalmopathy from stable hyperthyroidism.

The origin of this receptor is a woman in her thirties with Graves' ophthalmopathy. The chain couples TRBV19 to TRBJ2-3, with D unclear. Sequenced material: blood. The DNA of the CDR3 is TGTGCCAGTAGTGCCTTAACTACCTCCCCGGATACGCAGTATTTT. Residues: CASSALTTSPDTQYF.